The entry below gives a single T cell receptor beta chain sequence along with its context. The antigen is not known. V shed 3 bases, J shed 2 bases, and the junction held 5 bases outside the gene matches. The CDR3 is 17 residues long. CDR1 SGDLS and CDR2 YYNGEE come from the germline V gene. This PCR relied on a set of 60 Vbeta primers and 13 Jbeta primers. The protocol was immunoSEQ multiplex PCR, while the TCRdb copy is restricted to in-frame clones and leaves out a portion. The table has about 240,000 clones, about 81% seen once. The data were taken from a study of cytomegalovirus exposure and HLA in healthy donors. Study-level results: In a later analysis, V- and J-gene trimming of beta chains associated with a DCLRE1C missense variant, replicated independently.

The V gene is TRBV9, the J gene TRBJ2-2, with TRBD1 matching over 12 bases. The specimen sequenced was PBMCs. The sequence came from a woman aged 55-69 years in good health and CMV-seropositive. The CDR3 DNA is TGTGCCAGCAGCGGATCCGGGACAGGGGGCAACACCGGGGAGCTGTTTTTT. Translated: CASSGSGTGGNTGELFF. Using reference TRBV9 and TRBJ2-2 for the parts outside the CDR3, the full variable domain is DSGVTQTPKHLITATGQRVTLRCSPRSGDLSVYWYQQSLDQGLQFLIQYYNGEERAKGNILERFSAQQFPDLHSELNLSSLELGDSALYFCASSGSGTGGNTGELFFGEGSRLTVL.